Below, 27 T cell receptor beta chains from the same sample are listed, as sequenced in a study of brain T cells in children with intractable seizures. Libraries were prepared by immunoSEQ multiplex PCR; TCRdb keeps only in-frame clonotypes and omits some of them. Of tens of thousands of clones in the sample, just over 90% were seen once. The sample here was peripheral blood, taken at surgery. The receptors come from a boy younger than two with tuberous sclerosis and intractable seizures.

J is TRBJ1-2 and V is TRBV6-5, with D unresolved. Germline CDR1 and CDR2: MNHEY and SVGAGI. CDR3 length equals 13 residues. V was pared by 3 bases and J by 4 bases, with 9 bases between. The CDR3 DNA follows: TGTGCCAGCAGTTATTCAGAGTCCTATGGCTACACCTTC. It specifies CASSYSESYGYTF.

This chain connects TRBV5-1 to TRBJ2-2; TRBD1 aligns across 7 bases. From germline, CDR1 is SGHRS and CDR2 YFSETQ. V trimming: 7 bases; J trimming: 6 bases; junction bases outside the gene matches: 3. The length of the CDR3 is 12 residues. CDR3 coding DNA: TGCGCCAGCTGGGACAGTGCCGGGGAGCTGTTTTTT. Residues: CASWDSAGELFF.

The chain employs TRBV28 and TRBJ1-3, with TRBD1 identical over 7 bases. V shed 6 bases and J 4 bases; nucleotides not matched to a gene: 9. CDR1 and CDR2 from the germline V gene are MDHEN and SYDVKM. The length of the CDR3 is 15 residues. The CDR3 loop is CASRNRGTEGNTIYF. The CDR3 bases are TGTGCCAGCAGGAACCGGGGGACAGAAGGAAACACCATATATTTT.

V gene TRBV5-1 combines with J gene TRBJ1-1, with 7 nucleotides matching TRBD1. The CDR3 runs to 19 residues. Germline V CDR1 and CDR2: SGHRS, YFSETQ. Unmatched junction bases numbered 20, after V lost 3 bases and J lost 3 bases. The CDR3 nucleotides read TGCGCCAGCAGCTCGCTACGAGACAGGGTCAATTTTGAGGACACTGAAGCTTTCTTT. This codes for CASSSLRDRVNFEDTEAFF.

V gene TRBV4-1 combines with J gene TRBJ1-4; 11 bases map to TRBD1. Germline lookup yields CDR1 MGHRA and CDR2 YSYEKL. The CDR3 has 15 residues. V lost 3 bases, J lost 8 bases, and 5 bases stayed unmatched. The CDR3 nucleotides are TGCGCCAGCAGCCAGCCGGACAGGGGGCGGGAAAAACTGTTTTTT. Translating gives CASSQPDRGREKLFF.

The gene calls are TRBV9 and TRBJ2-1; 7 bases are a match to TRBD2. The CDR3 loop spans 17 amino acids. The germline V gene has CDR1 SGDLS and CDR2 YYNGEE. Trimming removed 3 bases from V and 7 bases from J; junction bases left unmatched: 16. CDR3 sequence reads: CASSEGSGLAELNEQFF. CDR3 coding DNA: TGTGCCAGCAGCGAGGGGTCCGGGCTAGCGGAACTTAATGAGCAGTTCTTC.

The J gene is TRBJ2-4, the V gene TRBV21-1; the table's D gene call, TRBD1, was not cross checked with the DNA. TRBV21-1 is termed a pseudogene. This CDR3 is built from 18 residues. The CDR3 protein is CASSKVEAQTGAKNIQYF. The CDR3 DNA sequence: TGTGCCAGCAGCAAAGTAGAAGCACAGACAGGCGCCAAAAACATTCAGTACTTC.

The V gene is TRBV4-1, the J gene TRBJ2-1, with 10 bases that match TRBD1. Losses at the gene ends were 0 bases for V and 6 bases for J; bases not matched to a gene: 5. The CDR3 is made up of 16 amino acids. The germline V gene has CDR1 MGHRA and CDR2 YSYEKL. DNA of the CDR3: TGCGCCAGCAGCCAAGAAAGGACAGGGGGGAGCAATGAGCAGTTCTTC. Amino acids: CASSQERTGGSNEQFF.

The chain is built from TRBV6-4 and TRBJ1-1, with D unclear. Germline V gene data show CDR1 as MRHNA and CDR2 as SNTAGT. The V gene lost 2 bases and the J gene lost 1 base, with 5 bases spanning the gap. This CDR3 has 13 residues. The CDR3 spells CASSDRENTEAFF. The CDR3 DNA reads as TGTGCCAGCAGTGACAGGGAGAACACTGAAGCTTTCTTT.

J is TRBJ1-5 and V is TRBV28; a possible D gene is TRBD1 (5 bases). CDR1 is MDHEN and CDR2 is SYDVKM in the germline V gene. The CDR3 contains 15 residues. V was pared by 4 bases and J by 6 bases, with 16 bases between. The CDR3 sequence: CASSSRMGTSQPQHF. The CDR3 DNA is TGTGCCAGCAGTTCCAGGATGGGGACGAGTCAGCCCCAGCATTTT.

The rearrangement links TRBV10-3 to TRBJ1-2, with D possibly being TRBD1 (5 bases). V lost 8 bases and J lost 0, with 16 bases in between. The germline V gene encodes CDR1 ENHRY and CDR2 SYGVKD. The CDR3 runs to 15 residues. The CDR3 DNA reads TGTGCCATCCGACCTGCAGGGCGAGCTAACTATGGCTACACCTTC. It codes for CAIRPAGRANYGYTF.

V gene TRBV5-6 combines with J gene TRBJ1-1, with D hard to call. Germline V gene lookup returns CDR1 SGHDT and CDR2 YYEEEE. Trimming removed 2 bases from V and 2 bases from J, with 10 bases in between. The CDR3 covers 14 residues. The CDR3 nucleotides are TGTGCCAGCAGCTTTAAGGGCCCCAACACTGAAGCTTTCTTT. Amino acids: CASSFKGPNTEAFF.

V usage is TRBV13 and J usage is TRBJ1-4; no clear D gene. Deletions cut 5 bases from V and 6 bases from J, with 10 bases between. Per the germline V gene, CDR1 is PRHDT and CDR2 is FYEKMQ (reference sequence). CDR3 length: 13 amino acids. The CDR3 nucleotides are TGTGCCAGCAGCCAGTCGGCAGATGAAAAACTGTTTTTT. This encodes CASSQSADEKLFF. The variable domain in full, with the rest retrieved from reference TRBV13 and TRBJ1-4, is AAGVIQSPRHLIKEKRETATLKCYPIPRHDTVYWYQQGPGQDPQFLISFYEKMQSDKGSIPDRFSAQQFSDYHSELNMSSLELGDSALYFCASSQSADEKLFFGSGTQLSVL.

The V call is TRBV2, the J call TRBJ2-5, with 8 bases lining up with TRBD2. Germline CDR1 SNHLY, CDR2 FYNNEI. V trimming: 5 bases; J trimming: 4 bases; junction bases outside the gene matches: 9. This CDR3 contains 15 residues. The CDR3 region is CASSPIAGNRETQYF. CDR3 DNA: TGTGCCAGCAGTCCAATAGCGGGAAACCGAGAGACCCAGTACTTC.

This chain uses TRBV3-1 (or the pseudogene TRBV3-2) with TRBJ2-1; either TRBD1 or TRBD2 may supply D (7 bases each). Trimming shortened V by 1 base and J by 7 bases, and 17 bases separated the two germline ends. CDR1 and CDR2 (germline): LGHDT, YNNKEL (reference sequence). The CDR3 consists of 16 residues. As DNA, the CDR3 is TGTGCCAGCAGCCAAGGGCAGGGGGGGGCCAGGAATGAGCAGTTCTTC. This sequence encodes CASSQGQGGARNEQFF.

In nucleotides, the CDR3 is TGTGCCAGCAGCTTAGGCCTACTCTACGAGCAGTACTTC. Protein product: CASSLGLLYEQYF. The chain couples TRBV13 to TRBJ2-7; no reliable D call. Trimming removed 0 bases from V and 3 bases from J, with 6 bases in between. The V gene's germline CDR1 is PRHDT and CDR2 FYEKMQ (reference sequence). The CDR3 spans 13 residues.

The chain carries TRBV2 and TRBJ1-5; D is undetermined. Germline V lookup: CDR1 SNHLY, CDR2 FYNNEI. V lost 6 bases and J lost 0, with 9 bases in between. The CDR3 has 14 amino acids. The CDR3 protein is CASSNSDSNQPQHF. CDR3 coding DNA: TGTGCCAGCAGCAACTCGGATAGCAATCAGCCCCAGCATTTT.

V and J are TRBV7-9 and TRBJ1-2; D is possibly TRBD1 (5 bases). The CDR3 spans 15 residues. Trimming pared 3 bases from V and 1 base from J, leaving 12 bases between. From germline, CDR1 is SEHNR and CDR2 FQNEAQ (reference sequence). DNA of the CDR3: TGTGCCAGCAGCTTGGGTAGACAGCTTAACTATGGCTACACCTTC. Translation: CASSLGRQLNYGYTF. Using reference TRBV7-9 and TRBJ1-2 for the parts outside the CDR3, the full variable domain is DTGVSQNPRHKITKRGQNVTFRCDPISEHNRLYWYRQTLGQGPEFLTYFQNEAQLEKSRLLSDRFSAERPKGSFSTLEIQRTEQGDSAMYLCASSLGRQLNYGYTFGSGTRLTVV.

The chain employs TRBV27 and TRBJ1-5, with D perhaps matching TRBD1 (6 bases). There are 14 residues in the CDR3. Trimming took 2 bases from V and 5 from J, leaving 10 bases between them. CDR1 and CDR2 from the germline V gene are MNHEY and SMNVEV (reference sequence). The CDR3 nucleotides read TGTGCCAGCAGTTTAGGGACAAGCGATCAGCCCCAGCATTTT. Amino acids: CASSLGTSDQPQHF.

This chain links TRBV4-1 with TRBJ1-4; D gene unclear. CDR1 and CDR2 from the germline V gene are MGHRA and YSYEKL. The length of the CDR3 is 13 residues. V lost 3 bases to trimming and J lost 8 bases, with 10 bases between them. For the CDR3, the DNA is TGCGCCAGCAGCCAGGCAGTCAGCGAAAAACTGTTTTTT. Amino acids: CASSQAVSEKLFF.

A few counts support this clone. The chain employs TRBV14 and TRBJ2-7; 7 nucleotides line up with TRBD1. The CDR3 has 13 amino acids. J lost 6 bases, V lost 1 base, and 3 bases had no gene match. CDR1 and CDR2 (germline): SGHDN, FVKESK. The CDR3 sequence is CASSQVNRGEQYF. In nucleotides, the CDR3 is TGTGCCAGCAGCCAAGTCAACAGGGGCGAGCAGTACTTC.

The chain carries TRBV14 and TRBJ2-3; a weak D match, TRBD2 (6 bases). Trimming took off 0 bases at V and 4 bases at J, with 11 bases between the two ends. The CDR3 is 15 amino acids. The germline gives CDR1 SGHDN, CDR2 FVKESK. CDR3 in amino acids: CASSQELLAPDTQYF. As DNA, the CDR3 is TGTGCCAGCAGCCAAGAGTTACTAGCTCCAGATACGCAGTATTTT.

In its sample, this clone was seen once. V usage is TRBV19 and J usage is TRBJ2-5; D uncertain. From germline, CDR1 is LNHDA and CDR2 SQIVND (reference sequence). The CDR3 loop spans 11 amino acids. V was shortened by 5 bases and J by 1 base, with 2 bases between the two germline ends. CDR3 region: CASSSQETQYF. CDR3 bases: TGTGCCAGTAGTTCCCAAGAGACCCAGTACTTC.

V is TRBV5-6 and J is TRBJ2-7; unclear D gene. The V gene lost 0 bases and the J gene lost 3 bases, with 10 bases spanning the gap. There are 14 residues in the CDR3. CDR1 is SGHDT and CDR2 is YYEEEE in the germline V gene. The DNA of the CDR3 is TGTGCCAGCAGCTTGGACTTCACCTACTACGAGCAGTACTTC. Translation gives CASSLDFTYYEQYF.

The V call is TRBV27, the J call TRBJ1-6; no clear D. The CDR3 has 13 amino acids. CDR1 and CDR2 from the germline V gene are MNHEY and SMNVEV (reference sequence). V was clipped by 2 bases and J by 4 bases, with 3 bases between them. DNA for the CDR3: TGTGCCAGCAGTTTAGGGTATAATTCACCCCTCCACTTT. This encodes CASSLGYNSPLHF.

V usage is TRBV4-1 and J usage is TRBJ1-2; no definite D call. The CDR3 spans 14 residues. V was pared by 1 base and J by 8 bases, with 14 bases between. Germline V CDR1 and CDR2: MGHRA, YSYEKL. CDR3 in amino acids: CASSQASPIGGYTF. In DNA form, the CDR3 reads TGCGCCAGCAGCCAAGCTTCCCCTATTGGGGGCTACACCTTC.

CDR3: CASSRTWNTEAFF. The CDR3 nucleotides read TGTGCCAGCAGCCGAACATGGAACACTGAAGCTTTCTTT. V gene TRBV28 combines with J gene TRBJ1-1; the D is unclear. The V end lost 6 bases, the J end lost 1 base, and 9 bases lay between the germline ends. The CDR3 loop spans 13 amino acids. In germline, CDR1 is MDHEN, CDR2 SYDVKM.